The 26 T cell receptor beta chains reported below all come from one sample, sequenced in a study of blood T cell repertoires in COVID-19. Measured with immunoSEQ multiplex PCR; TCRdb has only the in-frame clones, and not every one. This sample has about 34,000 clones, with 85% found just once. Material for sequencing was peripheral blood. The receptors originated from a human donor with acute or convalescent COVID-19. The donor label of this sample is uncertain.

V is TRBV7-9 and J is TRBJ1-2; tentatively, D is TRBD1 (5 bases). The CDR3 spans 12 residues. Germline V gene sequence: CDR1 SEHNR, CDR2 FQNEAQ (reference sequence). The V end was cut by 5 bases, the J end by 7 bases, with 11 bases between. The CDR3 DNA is TGTGCCAGCAGCGAAGGGAGGGGTGGCTACACCTTC. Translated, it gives CASSEGRGGYTF. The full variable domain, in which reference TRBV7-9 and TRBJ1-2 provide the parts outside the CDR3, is DTGVSQNPRHKITKRGQNVTFRCDPISEHNRLYWYRQTLGQGPEFLTYFQNEAQLEKSRLLSDRFSAERPKGSFSTLEIQRTEQGDSAMYLCASSEGRGGYTFGSGTRLTVV.

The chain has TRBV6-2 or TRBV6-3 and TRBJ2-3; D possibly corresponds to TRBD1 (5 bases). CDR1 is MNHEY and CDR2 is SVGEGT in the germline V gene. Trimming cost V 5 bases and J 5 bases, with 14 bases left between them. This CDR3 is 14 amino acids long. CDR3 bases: TGTGCCAGCAGTCTCCTTGACAGCCAAGATACGCAGTATTTT. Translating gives CASSLLDSQDTQYF.

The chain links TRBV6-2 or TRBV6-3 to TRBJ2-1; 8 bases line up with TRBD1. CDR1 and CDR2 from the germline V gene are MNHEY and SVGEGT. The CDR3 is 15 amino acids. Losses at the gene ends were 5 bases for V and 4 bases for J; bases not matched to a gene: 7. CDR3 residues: CASSLDRGRYNEQFF. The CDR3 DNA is TGTGCCAGCAGTCTAGACAGGGGTCGGTACAATGAGCAGTTCTTC.

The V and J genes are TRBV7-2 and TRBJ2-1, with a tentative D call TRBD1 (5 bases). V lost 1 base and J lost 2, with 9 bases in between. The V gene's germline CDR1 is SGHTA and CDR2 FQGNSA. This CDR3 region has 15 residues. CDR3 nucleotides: TGTGCCAGCAGCTTAGACAGCAGGGCCTACAATGAGCAGTTCTTC. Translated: CASSLDSRAYNEQFF.

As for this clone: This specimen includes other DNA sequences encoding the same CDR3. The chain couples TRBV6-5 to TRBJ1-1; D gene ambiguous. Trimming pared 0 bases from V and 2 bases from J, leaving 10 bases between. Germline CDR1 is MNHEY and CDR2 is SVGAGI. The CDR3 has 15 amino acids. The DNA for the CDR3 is TGTGCCAGCAGTTACTCGGCAGGAGGCAACACTGAAGCTTTCTTT. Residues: CASSYSAGGNTEAFF.

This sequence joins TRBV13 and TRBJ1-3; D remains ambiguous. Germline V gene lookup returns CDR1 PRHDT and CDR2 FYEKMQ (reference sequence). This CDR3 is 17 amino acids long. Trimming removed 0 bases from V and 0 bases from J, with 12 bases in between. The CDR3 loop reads CASSLGLAPGSGNTIYF. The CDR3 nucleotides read TGTGCCAGCAGCTTAGGGTTGGCCCCAGGCTCTGGAAACACCATATATTTT. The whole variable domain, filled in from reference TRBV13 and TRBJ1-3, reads AAGVIQSPRHLIKEKRETATLKCYPIPRHDTVYWYQQGPGQDPQFLISFYEKMQSDKGSIPDRFSAQQFSDYHSELNMSSLELGDSALYFCASSLGLAPGSGNTIYFGEGSWLTVV.

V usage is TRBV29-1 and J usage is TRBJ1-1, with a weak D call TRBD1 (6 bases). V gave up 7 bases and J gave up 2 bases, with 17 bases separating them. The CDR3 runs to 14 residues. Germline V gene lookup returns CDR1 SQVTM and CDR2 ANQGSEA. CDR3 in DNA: TGCAGCGGTACAACCGGGACATCTAACACTGAAGCTTTCTTT. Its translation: CSGTTGTSNTEAFF.

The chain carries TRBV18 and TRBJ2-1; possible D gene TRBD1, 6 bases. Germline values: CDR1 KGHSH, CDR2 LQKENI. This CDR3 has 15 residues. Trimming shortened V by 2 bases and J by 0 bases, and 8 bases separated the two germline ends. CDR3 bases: TGTGCCAGCTCACCAGGGGGCAACTCCTACAATGAGCAGTTCTTC. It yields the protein CASSPGGNSYNEQFF. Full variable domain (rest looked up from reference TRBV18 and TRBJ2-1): NAGVMQNPRHLVRRRGQEARLRCSPMKGHSHVYWYRQLPEEGLKFMVYLQKENIIDESGMPKERFSAEFPKEGPSILRIQQVVRGDSAAYFCASSPGGNSYNEQFFGPGTRLTVL.

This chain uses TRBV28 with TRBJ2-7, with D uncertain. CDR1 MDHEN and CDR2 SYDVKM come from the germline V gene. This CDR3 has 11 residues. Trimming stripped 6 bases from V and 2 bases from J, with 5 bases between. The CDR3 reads CASSVAYEQYF. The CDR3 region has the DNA TGTGCCAGCAGCGTAGCCTACGAGCAGTACTTC.

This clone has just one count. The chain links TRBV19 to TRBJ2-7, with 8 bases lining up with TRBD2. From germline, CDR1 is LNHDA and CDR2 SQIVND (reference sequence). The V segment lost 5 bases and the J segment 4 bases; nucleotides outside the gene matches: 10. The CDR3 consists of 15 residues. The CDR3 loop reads CASSAGTSFKYEQYF. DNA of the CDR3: TGTGCCAGTAGTGCTGGGACTAGTTTTAAGTACGAGCAGTACTTC.

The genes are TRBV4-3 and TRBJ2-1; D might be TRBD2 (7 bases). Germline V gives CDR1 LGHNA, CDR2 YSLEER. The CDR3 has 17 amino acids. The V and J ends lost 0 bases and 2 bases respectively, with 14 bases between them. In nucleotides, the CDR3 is TGCGCCAGCAGCCAAGATCCTTTGCGGGGGCCCTACAATGAGCAGTTCTTC. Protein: CASSQDPLRGPYNEQFF.

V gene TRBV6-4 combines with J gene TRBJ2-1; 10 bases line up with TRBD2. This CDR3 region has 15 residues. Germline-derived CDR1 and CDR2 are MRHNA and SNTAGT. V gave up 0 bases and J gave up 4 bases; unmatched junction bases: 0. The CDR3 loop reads CASSDSAGGYNEQFF. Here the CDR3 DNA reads TGTGCCAGCAGTGACTCAGCGGGGGGGTACAATGAGCAGTTCTTC.

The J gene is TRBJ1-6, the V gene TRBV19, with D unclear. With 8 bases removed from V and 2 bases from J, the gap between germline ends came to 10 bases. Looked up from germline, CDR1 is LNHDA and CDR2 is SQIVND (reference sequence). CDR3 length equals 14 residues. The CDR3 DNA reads TGTGCCAGTTTGGGCGGGGCCTATAATTCACCCCTCCACTTT. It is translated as CASLGGAYNSPLHF.

The CDR3 nucleotides are TGTGCCACCTCACTCCCGGGACAAACCTACGAGCAGTACTTC. As protein: CATSLPGQTYEQYF. The rearrangement uses TRBV25-1 and TRBJ2-7; D may be TRBD1 (6 bases). The CDR3 runs 14 residues. The V end was cut by 10 bases, the J end by 2 bases, with 18 bases between. Looked up from germline, CDR1 is MGHDK and CDR2 is SYGVNS.

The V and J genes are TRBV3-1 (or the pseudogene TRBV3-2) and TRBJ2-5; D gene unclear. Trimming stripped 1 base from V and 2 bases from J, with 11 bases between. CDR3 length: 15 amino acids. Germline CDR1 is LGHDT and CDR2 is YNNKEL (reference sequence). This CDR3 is CASSQGRTVQETQYF. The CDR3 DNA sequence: TGTGCCAGCAGCCAAGGGAGAACCGTTCAAGAGACCCAGTACTTC.

DNA of the CDR3: TGCGCCAGCAGCTTGTCGACCTGGACAGGGGAAACCTACGAGCAGTACTTC. It is translated as CASSLSTWTGETYEQYF. The chain employs TRBV5-1 and TRBJ2-7; 9 bases fit TRBD1. After removal of 1 base from V and 2 bases from J, the junction contained 10 bases not matched to a gene. The CDR3 sequence is 17 residues long. The V gene's germline CDR1 is SGHRS and CDR2 YFSETQ.

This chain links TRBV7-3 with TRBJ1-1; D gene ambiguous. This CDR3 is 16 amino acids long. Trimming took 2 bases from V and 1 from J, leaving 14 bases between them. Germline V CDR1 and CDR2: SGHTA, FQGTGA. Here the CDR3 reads CASSLARARENTEAFF. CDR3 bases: TGTGCCAGCAGCTTAGCGCGGGCTAGGGAGAACACTGAAGCTTTCTTT.

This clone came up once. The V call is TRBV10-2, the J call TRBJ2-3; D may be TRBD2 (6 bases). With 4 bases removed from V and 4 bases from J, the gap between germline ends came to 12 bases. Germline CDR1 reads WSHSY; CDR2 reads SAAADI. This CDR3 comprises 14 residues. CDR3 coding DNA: TGCGCCAGCAGTGTGGGGGGAGAAGCAGATACGCAGTATTTT. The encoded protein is CASSVGGEADTQYF.

In nucleotides, the CDR3 is TGCAGCGTTGAACCCCGGGAAGAGTATACGCAGTATTTT. Translation gives CSVEPREEYTQYF. The chain has TRBV29-1 and TRBJ2-3, with a possible D match to TRBD2 (5 bases). The CDR3 runs 13 residues. Per germline, CDR1 SQVTM and CDR2 ANQGSEA. Trimming left V 2 bases short and J 7 bases short, with 13 bases between.

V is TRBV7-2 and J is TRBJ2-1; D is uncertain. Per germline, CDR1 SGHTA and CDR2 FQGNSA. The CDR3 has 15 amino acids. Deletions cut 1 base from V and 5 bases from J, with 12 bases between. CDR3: CASSLGSSPNNEQFF. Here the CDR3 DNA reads TGTGCCAGCAGCTTAGGTAGTAGCCCCAACAATGAGCAGTTCTTC.

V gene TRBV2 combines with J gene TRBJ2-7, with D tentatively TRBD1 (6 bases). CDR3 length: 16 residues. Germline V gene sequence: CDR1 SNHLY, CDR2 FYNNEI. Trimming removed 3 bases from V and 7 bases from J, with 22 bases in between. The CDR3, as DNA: TGTGCCAGCAGTGAGCGGGTCACAGGGAGATTGAGGGAGCAGTACTTC. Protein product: CASSERVTGRLREQYF.

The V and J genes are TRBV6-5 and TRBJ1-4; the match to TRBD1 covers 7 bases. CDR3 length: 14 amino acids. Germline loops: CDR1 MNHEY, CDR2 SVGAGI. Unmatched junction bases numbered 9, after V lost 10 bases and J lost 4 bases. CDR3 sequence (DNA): TGTGCCACCGCCGGAACAGGGGATAATGAAAAACTGTTTTTT. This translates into CATAGTGDNEKLFF.

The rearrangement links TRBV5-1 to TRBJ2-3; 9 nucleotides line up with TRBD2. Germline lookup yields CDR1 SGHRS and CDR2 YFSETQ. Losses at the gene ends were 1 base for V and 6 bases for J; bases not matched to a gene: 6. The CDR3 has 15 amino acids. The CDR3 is CASSLSAGGSDTQYF. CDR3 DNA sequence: TGCGCCAGCAGCTTGAGCGCGGGAGGGTCGGATACGCAGTATTTT.

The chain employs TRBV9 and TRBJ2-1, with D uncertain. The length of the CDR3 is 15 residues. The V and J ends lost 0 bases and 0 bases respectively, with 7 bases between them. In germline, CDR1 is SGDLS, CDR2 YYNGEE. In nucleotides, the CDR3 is TGTGCCAGCAGCGTAGTTCACAGCTCCTACAATGAGCAGTTCTTC. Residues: CASSVVHSSYNEQFF.

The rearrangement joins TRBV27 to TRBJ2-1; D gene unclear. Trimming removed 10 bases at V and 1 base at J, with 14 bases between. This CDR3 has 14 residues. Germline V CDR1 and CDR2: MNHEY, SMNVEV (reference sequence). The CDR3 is CATRLSGSYNEQFF. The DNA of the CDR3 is TGTGCCACCAGACTGTCCGGGTCCTACAATGAGCAGTTCTTC.

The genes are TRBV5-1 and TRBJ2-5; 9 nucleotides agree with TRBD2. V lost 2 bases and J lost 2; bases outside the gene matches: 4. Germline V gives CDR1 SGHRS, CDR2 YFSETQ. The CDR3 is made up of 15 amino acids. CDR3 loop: CASSFCGGEQETQYF. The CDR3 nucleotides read TGCGCCAGCAGCTTTTGCGGGGGGGAACAAGAGACCCAGTACTTC.